This is a list of T cell receptor beta chains from one sample in a study of blood T cell repertoires in COVID-19. TCRdb's table, derived via immunoSEQ multiplex PCR, lists solely in-frame clones and lacks some. Among 120,000 or so clones listed, around 85% were seen once. The material sequenced was peripheral blood. The origin of the receptors is a woman between 50 and 59 years old with acute or convalescent COVID-19. Both conserved end residues are part of each CDR3. Fields, in order: D gene, J gene, V gene, clone size, CDR3 protein, CDR3 DNA. D genes are given only for firm matches. Not all rows give a size; the values are once, few, many and, for expanded clones, a class.

. | TRBJ1-4 | TRBV20-1 | . | CSASSEYPNEKLFF | TGCAGTGCTAGTTCAGAATATCCTAATGAAAAACTGTTTTTT
. | TRBJ2-7 | TRBV6-5 | . | CASSQTGRSYEQYF | TGTGCCAGCAGTCAGACAGGGAGGAGCTACGAGCAGTACTTC
. | TRBJ1-6 | TRBV18 | . | CASSRQRMNSPLHF | TGTGCCAGCTCACGACAACGGATGAATTCACCCCTCCACTTT
. | TRBJ1-2 | TRBV29-1 | . | CSVEDREGYGYTF | TGCAGCGTTGAAGACAGGGAGGGTTATGGCTACACCTTC
TRBD1 | TRBJ1-1 | TRBV6-4 | . | CASSKDRGSTEAFF | TGTGCCAGCAGTAAGGACAGGGGATCCACTGAAGCTTTCTTT
TRBD2 | TRBJ2-1 | TRBV19 | . | CASRKLAGAYNEQFF | TGTGCCAGTAGGAAACTAGCGGGGGCCTACAATGAGCAGTTCTTC
TRBD1 | TRBJ1-1 | TRBV5-5 | . | CASSIGQGMISTEAFF | TGTGCCAGCAGCATCGGACAGGGGATGATCAGCACTGAAGCTTTCTTT
. | TRBJ1-1 | TRBV5-4 | . | CASSLDGTEAFF | TGTGCCAGCAGCTTGGACGGGACTGAAGCTTTCTTT
TRBD2 | TRBJ2-6 | TRBV5-1 | few | CASSFRGGGNSGANVLTF | TGCGCCAGCAGCTTCCGGGGGGGCGGTAACTCTGGGGCCAACGTCCTGACTTTC
. | TRBJ1-6 | TRBV2 | . | CASSGQLPSYNSPLHF | TGTGCCAGCAGTGGTCAACTCCCCTCCTATAATTCACCCCTCCACTTT
TRBD1 | TRBJ2-1 | TRBV11-3 | . | CASSSGQGTYNEQFF | TGTGCCAGCAGCTCGGGACAGGGGACCTACAATGAGCAGTTCTTC
TRBD1 | TRBJ1-4 | TRBV19 | . | CASSIGQGREKLFF | TGTGCCAGTAGTATCGGACAGGGGCGTGAAAAACTGTTTTTT
TRBD1 | TRBJ2-1 | TRBV5-1 | . | CASSLETGHEQFF | TGCGCCAGCAGCTTGGAGACAGGGCATGAGCAGTTCTTC
TRBD2 | TRBJ2-1 | TRBV6-2/TRBV6-3 | . | CASSFGTSGVLSNEQFF | TGTGCCAGCAGTTTCGGGACTAGCGGGGTCCTTTCCAATGAGCAGTTCTTC
. | TRBJ1-1 | TRBV3-1/TRBV3-2 | once | CASSQDSTGTEAFF | TGTGCCAGCAGCCAAGATAGCACGGGCACTGAAGCTTTCTTT
TRBD2 | TRBJ2-2 | TRBV3-1/TRBV3-2 | . | CASSPGGGDTGELFF | TGTGCCAGCAGCCCCGGCGGGGGGGACACCGGGGAGCTGTTTTTT
. | TRBJ1-2 | TRBV6-1 | few | CASSETQGYGYTF | TGTGCCAGCAGTGAAACACAGGGTTATGGCTACACCTTC
TRBD1 | TRBJ2-6 | TRBV5-1 | once | CASSSRQGATPGANVLTF | TGCGCCAGCAGCTCCCGACAGGGGGCCACCCCTGGGGCCAACGTCCTGACTTTC
. | TRBJ2-3 | TRBV19 | . | CASPGLKEGTDTQYF | TGTGCCAGCCCGGGACTGAAGGAGGGCACAGATACGCAGTATTTT
. | TRBJ1-1 | TRBV2 | . | CASMAGKNTEAFF | TGTGCCAGCATGGCGGGAAAAAACACTGAAGCTTTCTTT
TRBD1 | TRBJ1-3 | TRBV9 | . | CASGRGRGSGNTIYF | TGTGCCAGCGGCAGGGGGCGCGGATCTGGAAACACCATATATTTT
TRBD1 | TRBJ1-5 | TRBV28 | . | CASRQGLKPQHF | TGTGCCAGCCGACAGGGGTTGAAGCCCCAGCATTTT
. | TRBJ1-6 | TRBV30 | . | CAWSRTASSYNSPLHF | TGTGCCTGGAGTAGGACAGCGAGCTCCTATAATTCACCCCTCCACTTT
TRBD1 | TRBJ1-3 | TRBV4-1 | once | CASSQGTGVEGGNTIYF | TGCGCCAGCAGCCAAGGCACAGGGGTCGAGGGTGGAAACACCATATATTTT
. | TRBJ2-5 | TRBV5-6 | . | CASSLGAGETQYF | TGTGCCAGCAGCTTGGGAGCGGGAGAGACCCAGTACTTC
TRBD1 | TRBJ2-3 | TRBV30 | . | CAWKDRVGTDTQYF | TGTGCCTGGAAGGACAGGGTGGGCACAGATACGCAGTATTTT
TRBD1 | TRBJ2-7 | TRBV6-6 | . | CASRGTARAYEQYF | TGTGCCAGCAGAGGGACAGCGAGAGCCTACGAGCAGTACTTC
. | TRBJ2-5 | TRBV4-1 | once | CASSQDLGRPYETQYF | TGCGCCAGCAGCCAAGATCTCGGCAGGCCGTACGAGACCCAGTACTTC
. | TRBJ2-3 | TRBV29-1 | few | CSVVKDYTDTQYF | TGCAGCGTTGTCAAAGACTACACAGATACGCAGTATTTT
. | TRBJ1-5 | TRBV30 | . | CAWSGGHNQPQHF | TGTGCCTGGAGTGGGGGACACAATCAGCCCCAGCATTTT
. | TRBJ1-5 | TRBV6-1 | few | CASSEAHSNQPQHF | TGTGCCAGCAGTGAGGCACATAGCAATCAGCCCCAGCATTTT
TRBD1 | TRBJ2-1 | TRBV5-6 | . | CASSLGDSTYNEQFF | TGTGCCAGCAGCTTGGGGGACAGTACCTACAATGAGCAGTTCTTC
. | TRBJ2-7 | TRBV7-6 | . | CASSLQGTPYEQYF | TGTGCCAGCAGCTTACAGGGAACCCCCTACGAGCAGTACTTC
. | TRBJ2-7 | TRBV5-1 | . | CASSYARTYEQYF | TGCGCCAGCAGCTACGCCAGGACCTACGAGCAGTACTTC
. | TRBJ1-2 | TRBV24-1 | . | CATRTGCKSYGYTF | TGTGCCACCAGAACAGGATGCAAGTCCTATGGCTACACCTTC
TRBD1 | TRBJ1-2 | TRBV28 | . | CASSSGQGNYGYTF | TGTGCCAGCAGTTCCGGACAGGGCAACTATGGCTACACCTTC
TRBD1 | TRBJ1-1 | TRBV19 | . | CASSPLTGRGTEAFF | TGTGCCAGTAGTCCGTTGACAGGGAGAGGGACTGAAGCTTTCTTT
. | TRBJ1-4 | TRBV6-1 | . | CASSDGGDEKLFF | TGTGCCAGCAGTGACGGGGGGGATGAAAAACTGTTTTTT
. | TRBJ1-1 | TRBV5-1 | . | CASSRILQGSAEAFF | TGCGCCAGCAGCCGAATCTTACAGGGATCCGCTGAAGCTTTCTTT
TRBD1 | TRBJ1-5 | TRBV19 | . | CASRDRGISNQPQHF | TGTGCCAGTAGGGACAGGGGGATTAGCAATCAGCCCCAGCATTTT
TRBD1 | TRBJ2-1 | TRBV19 | once | CASSRTDRGSYNEQFF | TGTGCCAGTAGTAGAACTGACAGGGGCTCCTACAATGAGCAGTTCTTC
. | TRBJ1-6 | TRBV14 | . | CASSQTGLNSPLHF | TGTGCCAGCAGCCAAACAGGGCTAAATTCACCCCTCCACTTT
. | TRBJ2-3 | TRBV19 | few | CASRSTRTDTQYF | TGTGCCAGTAGGTCTACTAGAACAGATACGCAGTATTTT
. | TRBJ1-5 | TRBV6-5 | . | CASSREAGNQPQHF | TGTGCCAGCAGTCGTGAGGCTGGCAATCAGCCCCAGCATTTT
TRBD2 | TRBJ2-1 | TRBV30 | . | CAWRHVSGGANEQFF | TGTGCCTGGAGGCACGTTAGCGGGGGGGCGAATGAGCAGTTCTTC
TRBD1 | TRBJ2-1 | TRBV10-1 | once | CASRTGCDEQFF | TGCGCCAGTAGGACAGGGTGCGATGAGCAGTTCTTC